These 5 T cell receptor beta chains were all obtained from the same sample, sequenced in a study of blood T cell repertoires in COVID-19. Assay used: immunoSEQ multiplex PCR; TCRdb lists only in-frame clones, some missing. This sample has roughly 120,000 clones, with around four fifths found just once. Sequencing was done on a sample of peripheral blood. The receptors shown here come from a man aged 25 to 45 with acute or convalescent COVID-19.

The chain joins TRBV7-6 to TRBJ2-7; 7 bases are shared with TRBD1. The CDR3 has 14 amino acids. After removal of 2 bases from V and 2 bases from J, the junction contained 3 bases not matched to a gene. Germline assignment: CDR1 SGHVS and CDR2 FNYEAQ. The CDR3 bases are TGTGCCAGCAGCTTATCGCAGGGGGCCTACGAGCAGTACTTC. Protein sequence: CASSLSQGAYEQYF.

This clone came up a few times. The J gene is TRBJ1-3, the V gene TRBV10-3, with D unresolved. With 3 bases removed from V and 0 bases from J, the gap between germline ends came to 6 bases. Germline CDR1 is ENHRY and CDR2 is SYGVKD. The CDR3 is 14 amino acids. The CDR3 DNA sequence: TGTGCCATCAGTGAAACCTACTCTGGAAACACCATATATTTT. Translating it yields CAISETYSGNTIYF.

The chain employs TRBV30 and TRBJ1-4, with unresolved D. The V end lost 0 bases, the J end lost 0 bases, and 5 bases lay between the germline ends. The CDR3 extends over 14 amino acids. The germline CDR1 and CDR2 sequences are GTSNPN and SVGIG (reference sequence). The DNA of the CDR3 is TGTGCCTGGAGTGTGGCTGCAACTAATGAAAAACTGTTTTTT. Protein sequence: CAWSVAATNEKLFF.

This sequence joins TRBV28 and TRBJ2-3; D is perhaps TRBD2 (6 bases). CDR3 length: 16 amino acids. V lost 2 bases and J 4 bases, leaving 16 bases between the germline ends. CDR1 is MDHEN, CDR2 SYDVKM, per germline. This CDR3 reads CASSLEGRTVSDTQYF. The CDR3 DNA reads as TGTGCCAGCAGTTTAGAGGGGAGGACGGTGTCAGATACGCAGTATTTT.

The genes are TRBV2 and TRBJ1-1; perhaps TRBD1 as D (6 bases). Trimming removed 7 bases at V and 2 bases at J, with 17 bases between. This CDR3 spans 15 amino acids. Looked up from germline, CDR1 is SNHLY and CDR2 is FYNNEI. This chain's CDR3 is CASTKGRTENTEAFF. Here the CDR3 DNA reads TGTGCCAGCACCAAAGGCAGGACAGAAAACACTGAAGCTTTCTTT.